This TCR beta chain was identified during a study of T-cell reconstitution after alpha-beta-depleted transplantation in children. V lost 6 bases and J lost 0; bases outside the gene matches: 7. CDR1 is MNHNS and CDR2 is SASEGT in the germline V gene. The CDR3 has 15 amino acids. Unique molecular identifiers were built into the TCRbeta library. TCRdb analysed the PCR reads with MiXCR anew, one entry per CDR3 protein. The sample includes hundreds of thousands of distinct CDR3 sequences, 16% of them seen just once. The clonotype originates from a human donor who donated a stem cell graft to a child with acute myeloid leukemia. The rearrangement links TRBV6-1 to TRBJ1-2; 7 nucleotides agree with TRBD1. The material sequenced was PBMCs from the stem cell graft donor, taken from the stem cell graft. Here the CDR3 DNA reads TGTGCCAGCAGCCGGGGACAGAGCTCTAACTATGGCTACACCTTC. Translation: CASSRGQSSNYGYTF.